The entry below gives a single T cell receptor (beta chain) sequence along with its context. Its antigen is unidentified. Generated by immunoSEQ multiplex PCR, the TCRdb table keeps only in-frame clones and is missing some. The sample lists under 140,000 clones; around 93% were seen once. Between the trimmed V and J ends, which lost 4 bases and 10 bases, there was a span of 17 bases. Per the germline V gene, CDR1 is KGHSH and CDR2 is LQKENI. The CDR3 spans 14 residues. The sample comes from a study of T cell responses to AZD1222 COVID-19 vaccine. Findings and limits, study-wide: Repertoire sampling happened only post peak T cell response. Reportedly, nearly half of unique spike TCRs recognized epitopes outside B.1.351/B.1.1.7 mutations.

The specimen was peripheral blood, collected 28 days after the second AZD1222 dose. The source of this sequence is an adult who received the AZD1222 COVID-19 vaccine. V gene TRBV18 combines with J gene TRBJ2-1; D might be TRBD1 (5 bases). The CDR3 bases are TGTGCCAGCTCACAGCAGGGTTCGTGGGGAGAGCAGTTCTTC. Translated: CASSQQGSWGEQFF.